These T cell receptor beta chains were read from a single sample in a study of T cell responses to AZD1222 COVID-19 vaccine. The assay was immunoSEQ multiplex PCR, and TCRdb's table has in-frame clones only and misses some. The repertoire has tens of thousands of clones, roughly 90% of them found once; the top ten carry about 23%. The starting material was peripheral blood, obtained on day 0 of AZD1222 vaccination. Receptors originate from an adult in good health. Both conserved end residues are part of each CDR3. D genes are given only for firm matches. Size is stated for part of the rows, as once, few or many counts, or as a class when the clone is expanded.

len	j_gene	d_gene	v_gene	abundance	CDR3aa	CDR3nt
14	TRBJ2-5	NA	TRBV6-2/TRBV6-3	few	CASSYSDKKETQYF	TGTGCCAGCAGTTACTCCGACAAGAAAGAGACCCAGTACTTC
16	TRBJ2-3	TRBD2	TRBV11-3	NA	CASSLGSSGATDTQYF	TGTGCCAGCAGCTTGGGATCTAGCGGGGCCACAGATACGCAGTATTTT
19	TRBJ2-7	NA	TRBV7-7	NA	CASSFKVKATQPISYEQYF	TGTGCCAGCAGCTTTAAGGTCAAGGCTACACAACCAATCTCCTACGAGCAGTACTTC
16	TRBJ2-1	TRBD2	TRBV7-2	NA	CASSLVGGSGMNEQFF	TGTGCCAGCAGCTTAGTCGGGGGTAGCGGGATGAATGAGCAGTTCTTC
20	TRBJ2-3	TRBD2	TRBV9	NA	CASSVMSGLAGGSRADTQYF	TGTGCCAGCAGCGTAATGAGCGGACTAGCGGGAGGTTCCCGCGCAGATACGCAGTATTTT
17	TRBJ1-2	TRBD1	TRBV3-1/TRBV3-2	NA	CASSQPNPGGLNYGYTF	TGTGCCAGCAGCCAACCTAATCCAGGGGGCTTGAACTATGGCTACACCTTC
15	TRBJ1-5	NA	TRBV7-4	NA	CASSLDEGLPQPQHF	TGTGCCAGCAGCTTAGATGAGGGGCTTCCTCAGCCCCAGCATTTT
16	TRBJ2-3	NA	TRBV7-6	NA	CASSRGDPSKADTQYF	TGTGCCAGCAGCAGAGGGGACCCGTCGAAAGCAGATACGCAGTATTTT
14	TRBJ1-1	NA	TRBV19	NA	CASSNPGVNTEAFF	TGTGCCAGTAGTAATCCAGGGGTGAACACTGAAGCTTTCTTT
11	TRBJ1-1	TRBD1	TRBV4-2	NA	CASSQDRAAFF	TGTGCCAGCAGCCAGGACAGGGCTGCTTTCTTT
13	TRBJ2-1	TRBD2	TRBV5-6	NA	CASSLVSGDEQFF	TGTGCCAGCAGCTTGGTTAGCGGGGATGAGCAGTTCTTC
15	TRBJ1-2	NA	TRBV6-5	NA	CASRPLTGANYGYTF	TGTGCCAGCAGACCACTGACAGGAGCTAACTATGGCTACACCTTC
17	TRBJ2-2	TRBD2	TRBV7-6	NA	CASSHRTSGPMTGELFF	TGTGCCAGCAGCCACCGGACTAGCGGGCCCATGACCGGGGAGCTGTTTTTT
16	TRBJ2-1	TRBD1	TRBV7-8	NA	CASSSLTGARYNEQFF	TGTGCCAGCAGCTCACTTACAGGGGCCCGCTACAATGAGCAGTTCTTC
11	TRBJ2-1	NA	TRBV28	NA	CASSRHNEQFF	TGTGCCAGCAGTCGCCACAATGAGCAGTTCTTC
13	TRBJ2-1	TRBD1	TRBV10-3	NA	CAISDRGPGEQFF	TGTGCCATCAGTGACAGGGGGCCGGGTGAGCAGTTCTTC
13	TRBJ2-2	NA	TRBV6-5	NA	CASRTSPPGELFF	TGTGCCAGCAGGACAAGTCCCCCCGGGGAGCTGTTTTTT
15	TRBJ2-3	TRBD1	TRBV7-8	NA	CASSPRTGVADTQYF	TGTGCCAGCAGCCCGCGGACAGGGGTAGCAGATACGCAGTATTTT
13	TRBJ1-4	NA	TRBV29-1	NA	CSVNTGLEEKLFF	TGCAGCGTAAACACAGGGTTGGAGGAAAAACTGTTTTTT
13	TRBJ1-2	NA	TRBV7-3	NA	CASSLDSTYGYTF	TGTGCCAGCAGCTTAGACAGCACCTATGGCTACACCTTC
15	TRBJ1-1	NA	TRBV19	NA	CASSKSGFYDTEAFF	TGTGCCAGTAGTAAGTCAGGGTTTTATGACACTGAAGCTTTCTTT
15	TRBJ1-1	NA	TRBV6-5	NA	CASSYSATLNTEAFF	TGTGCCAGCAGTTACTCAGCCACCTTGAACACTGAAGCTTTCTTT
16	TRBJ2-3	TRBD2	TRBV24-1	once	CATKLRTSGSIDTQYF	TGTGCCACCAAGCTAAGGACTAGCGGGAGTATAGATACGCAGTATTTT
14	TRBJ1-1	NA	TRBV4-2	NA	CASSQAIGRAEAFF	TGTGCCAGCAGCCAAGCGATTGGCAGGGCGGAAGCTTTCTTT
14	TRBJ2-1	NA	TRBV7-2	NA	CASSSREGFDEQFF	TGTGCCAGCAGCTCCCGAGAGGGGTTCGATGAGCAGTTCTTC
14	TRBJ1-3	NA	TRBV7-9	NA	CASSSTKQGHTIYF	TGTGCCAGCAGCTCGACCAAACAAGGACACACCATATATTTT
16	TRBJ1-4	TRBD1	TRBV5-6	few	CASSTGTEPEAEKLFF	TGTGCCAGCAGCACCGGGACAGAGCCTGAGGCTGAAAAACTGTTTTTT
14	TRBJ2-5	TRBD1	TRBV6-6	NA	CASSTRDRGETQYF	TGTGCCAGCAGTACCCGGGACAGGGGCGAGACCCAGTACTTC
16	TRBJ2-7	TRBD1	TRBV28	NA	CASSFPTGTAQVEQYF	TGTGCCAGCAGTTTCCCAACCGGGACAGCCCAGGTCGAGCAGTACTTC
15	TRBJ1-3	TRBD1	TRBV16	NA	CASSQYRGSGNTIYF	TGTGCCAGCAGCCAATACAGGGGTTCTGGAAACACCATATATTTT
15	TRBJ2-5	TRBD2	TRBV5-4	NA	CASSLVAGATQTQYF	TGTGCCAGCAGCTTGGTGGCGGGAGCCACGCAGACCCAGTACTTC
15	TRBJ2-2	NA	TRBV4-3	NA	CASSQDGVNTGELFF	TGCGCCAGCAGCCAAGATGGGGTTAACACCGGGGAGCTGTTTTTT
13	TRBJ2-5	TRBD2	TRBV28	NA	CASSSLRGGAQYF	TGTGCCAGCAGCTCACTTCGGGGGGGGGCCCAGTACTTC
16	TRBJ1-6	NA	TRBV7-2	NA	CASSAPAGGYNSPLHF	TGTGCCAGCAGCGCCCCAGCGGGGGGCTATAATTCACCCCTCCACTTT
16	TRBJ2-5	NA	TRBV11-3	NA	CASSFNGWQPQETQYF	TGTGCCAGCAGCTTTAATGGGTGGCAGCCCCAAGAGACCCAGTACTTC
15	TRBJ2-2	TRBD2	TRBV2	NA	CASSPSGRGTGELFF	TGTGCCAGCAGCCCTAGCGGGAGAGGCACCGGGGAGCTGTTTTTT
13	TRBJ2-3	NA	TRBV29-1	NA	CSVDQDSSDTQYF	TGCAGCGTTGACCAGGACTCTTCGGATACGCAGTATTTT
14	TRBJ2-5	NA	TRBV6-5	NA	CASSLGGGRETQYF	TGTGCCAGCAGTCTGGGGGGGGGCAGAGAGACCCAGTACTTC
14	TRBJ1-1	NA	TRBV19	NA	CASSSVRMNTEAFF	TGTGCCAGTAGTAGCGTCCGAATGAACACTGAAGCTTTCTTT
14	TRBJ1-1	NA	TRBV7-2	few	CASSFSVYNTEAFF	TGTGCCAGCAGCTTTTCGGTGTATAACACTGAAGCTTTCTTT
13	TRBJ1-3	TRBD1	TRBV29-1	NA	CSVGQGSGNTIYF	TGCAGCGTGGGACAGGGATCCGGAAACACCATATATTTT
14	TRBJ1-1	NA	TRBV24-1	NA	CATSPGRVGTEAFF	TGTGCCACCAGCCCAGGGAGGGTGGGCACTGAAGCTTTCTTT
16	TRBJ2-3	TRBD2	TRBV5-1	few	CASSPMIAGGADTQYF	TGCGCCAGCAGCCCTATGATTGCGGGAGGGGCAGATACGCAGTATTTT
18	TRBJ1-3	TRBD1	TRBV7-8	once	CASSQRTGGAAGGNTIYF	TGTGCCAGCAGCCAACGGACAGGAGGGGCCGCTGGTGGAAACACCATATATTTT
16	TRBJ2-3	TRBD2	TRBV25-1	NA	CASSERTSGSTDTQYF	TGTGCCAGCAGTGAAAGGACTAGCGGGAGCACAGATACGCAGTATTTT
12	TRBJ2-1	NA	TRBV3-1/TRBV3-2	NA	CASSQARREQFF	TGTGCCAGCAGCCAAGCTAGGCGCGAGCAGTTCTTC
14	TRBJ2-3	NA	TRBV15	NA	CATSKREDSDTQYF	TGTGCCACCAGCAAACGAGAGGACTCAGATACGCAGTATTTT
15	TRBJ2-2	TRBD2	TRBV28	NA	CASSFTAGEPGELFF	TGTGCCAGCAGTTTTACAGCGGGAGAACCCGGGGAGCTGTTTTTT
15	TRBJ2-2	TRBD2	TRBV5-6	NA	CASSLSGIRTGELFF	TGTGCCAGCAGCCTGAGCGGGATTCGAACCGGGGAGCTGTTTTTT
15	TRBJ2-2	NA	TRBV13	NA	CASSFDRRNTGELFF	TGTGCCAGCAGCTTCGACAGGAGGAACACCGGGGAGCTGTTTTTT
12	TRBJ2-5	NA	TRBV4-2	few	CASSSRGETQYF	TGTGCCAGCAGCTCCAGGGGAGAGACCCAGTACTTC
13	TRBJ1-2	NA	TRBV9	once	CASSAGGDYGYTF	TGTGCCAGCAGCGCCGGGGGAGACTATGGCTACACCTTC
14	TRBJ2-1	NA	TRBV4-1	NA	CASSQPLRAREQFF	TGCGCCAGCAGCCAACCACTCAGGGCGCGGGAGCAGTTCTTC